This T cell receptor (beta chain) was sequenced for a study of cytomegalovirus exposure and HLA in healthy donors. Details on this clone: What it recognizes is unknown.

Points from the study as a whole: A later look showed TCR association rates differing by HLA locus, highest for DRB1 and lowest for HLA-C. Among immune exposure information, only CMV serostatus was available.

The PCR used 60 Vbeta and 13 Jbeta primers. In the original workflow: Later analysis identified tens of millions of unique TCR beta chains, about 10 million shared. Sequencing used immunoSEQ multiplex PCR; TCRdb keeps in-frame clones, though not all of them. The V and J calls and clone size were taken over from that table, and D and trimming were inferred from the DNA. Here the sample spans roughly 170,000 clones, more than 65% being singletons. Per the germline V gene, CDR1 is LNHDA and CDR2 is SQIVND (reference sequence). CDR3 length: 15 residues. With V trimmed by 7 bases and J by 0 bases, 5 bases remained unmatched.

The sample taken for sequencing was PBMCs. The chain combines TRBV19 with TRBJ1-4, with 7 bases aligning to TRBD1. This TCR was recovered from a woman under 40 in good health and CMV-seronegative. In DNA, the CDR3 is TGTGCCAGTACCCGCGGACAGGCAACTAATGAAAAACTGTTTTTT. Protein product: CASTRGQATNEKLFF. The whole variable domain, filled in from reference TRBV19 and TRBJ1-4, reads DGGITQSPKYLFRKEGQNVTLSCEQNLNHDAMYWYRQDPGQGLRLIYYSQIVNDFQKGDIAEGYSVSREKKESFPLTVTSAQKNPTAFYLCASTRGQATNEKLFFGSGTQLSVL.